These 27 T cell receptor beta chains were sequenced from one sample in a study of beta chain features in type 1 diabetes. Study outcomes and limitations: Across all four CD4+ subsets, people with type 1 diabetes showed modestly shorter TCRB CDR3s.

These receptors' antigens are unknown. Since all of the isolated RNA was reverse transcribed, expressed TCRB transcripts were what got sequenced. The assay was immunoSEQ multiplex PCR, and TCRdb's table has in-frame clones only and misses some. This sample carries around 690,000 clones, 9.5% to 15% of them seen once, and the ten largest clones take 0.095% to 0.15%. The material sequenced was naive CD4+ T cells from blood. Receptors were obtained from a man aged 30 to 45 with type 1 diabetes.

This clone was picked up a small number of times. The chain links TRBV30 to TRBJ2-3, with 8 nucleotides matching TRBD2. CDR3 length: 15 residues. Germline CDR1 and CDR2: GTSNPN and SVGIG (reference sequence). V dropped 3 bases and J dropped 1; count of bases not matched to a gene: 6. CDR3 region: CAWSRGGPRTDTQYF. The CDR3, as DNA: TGTGCCTGGAGCCGGGGGGGCCCTCGCACAGATACGCAGTATTTT.

This clone showed up just a few times. This chain uses TRBV7-2 with TRBJ2-2; D call uncertain. Trimming cost V 2 bases and J 5 bases, with 12 bases left between them. The CDR3 has 15 amino acids. The germline gives CDR1 SGHTA, CDR2 FQGNSA. DNA of the CDR3: TGTGCCAGCAGCTTATCGATGCTAAGGACCGGGGAGCTGTTTTTT. This gives the protein CASSLSMLRTGELFF.

The gene calls are TRBV6-5 and TRBJ2-3, with TRBD2 as a possible D gene (7 bases). V dropped 5 bases and J dropped 2 bases, with 14 bases sitting between them. Germline V gives CDR1 MNHEY, CDR2 SVGAGI. The length of the CDR3 is 15 residues. The CDR3 here is CASSHRGAYTDTQYF. The CDR3 nucleotides are TGTGCCAGCAGTCATCGGGGGGCCTACACAGATACGCAGTATTTT.

The V and J genes are TRBV12-5 and TRBJ1-1; tentatively, D is TRBD1 (5 bases). The CDR3 has 14 amino acids. From germline, CDR1 is LGHNT and CDR2 FRNRAP. Trimming removed 0 bases at V and 4 bases at J, with 9 bases between. CDR3 in amino acids: CASGLVHGGTEAFF. CDR3 sequence (DNA): TGTGCTAGTGGTTTGGTTCACGGGGGCACTGAAGCTTTCTTT. Using reference TRBV12-5 and TRBJ1-1 for the parts outside the CDR3, the full variable domain is DARVTQTPRHKVTEMGQEVTMRCQPILGHNTVFWYRQTMMQGLELLAYFRNRAPLDDSGMPKDRFSAEMPDATLATLKIQPSEPRDSAVYFCASGLVHGGTEAFFGQGTRLTVV.

The V and J genes are TRBV20-1 and TRBJ2-5, with D possibly TRBD2 on 5 matching bases. There are 11 residues in the CDR3. Germline-derived CDR1 and CDR2 are DFQATT and SNEGSKA (reference sequence). The CDR3 loop is CSALGEETQYF. The CDR3, as DNA: TGCAGCGCACTGGGAGAAGAGACCCAGTACTTC.

The CDR3 is CASSQHLRGAEQFF. Here the CDR3 DNA reads TGTGCCAGCAGCCAACACCTCAGGGGAGCTGAGCAGTTCTTC. The chain combines TRBV14 with TRBJ2-1, with a possible D match to TRBD1 (6 bases). CDR3 length: 14 amino acids. Germline CDR1 reads SGHDN; CDR2 reads FVKESK. The ends were cut back, 2 bases at V and 9 bases at J, with 14 bases in the middle.

This clone was observed a few times. The chain links TRBV7-6 to TRBJ2-2, with unresolved D. CDR3 size: 12 residues. The V and J ends lost 1 base and 8 bases respectively, with 5 bases between them. The V gene's germline CDR1 is SGHVS and CDR2 FNYEAQ. DNA for the CDR3: TGTGCCAGCAGCTTAGTATCTGGGGAGCTGTTTTTT. It translates to CASSLVSGELFF. Looking up the rest from reference TRBV7-6 and TRBJ2-2 gives the full variable domain: GAGVSQSPRYKVTKRGQDVALRCDPISGHVSLYWYRQALGQGPEFLTYFNYEAQQDKSGLPNDRFSAERPEGSISTLTIQRTEQRDSAMYRCASSLVSGELFFGEGSRLTVL.

This chain uses TRBV27 with TRBJ1-1; weak D call: TRBD1 (6 bases). CDR1 and CDR2 from the germline V gene are MNHEY and SMNVEV (reference sequence). With 5 bases removed from V and 4 bases from J, the gap between germline ends came to 17 bases. The CDR3 length is 15 residues. CDR3 sequence reads: CASSLGQPGSTEAFF. The CDR3 nucleotides read TGTGCCAGCAGTCTCGGACAGCCGGGGTCCACTGAAGCTTTCTTT.

The chain links TRBV4-2 to TRBJ2-3, with a weak D call TRBD1 (6 bases). The CDR3 is 19 residues long. The germline V and J ends were trimmed by 4 bases and 1 base, with 24 bases remaining between them. Per germline, CDR1 LGHNA and CDR2 YNFKEQ. CDR3 bases: TGTGCCAGCAGCCGAACACCACAGGTGGGGTCAGGGGGCACAGATACGCAGTATTTT. It is translated as CASSRTPQVGSGGTDTQYF.

Of note for this clone: This may arise from a read error, as a much more abundant clone is one base away. This specimen includes other DNA sequences encoding the same CDR3. The chain combines TRBV5-1 with TRBJ2-3; no definite D call. Trimming removed 3 bases at V and 5 bases at J, with 4 bases between. Per the germline V gene, CDR1 is SGHRS and CDR2 is YFSETQ. CDR3 length: 11 residues. For the CDR3, the DNA is TGCGCCAGCAGCTGGGAAGATACGCAGTATTTT. It is translated as CASSWEDTQYF. The whole variable domain, filled in from reference TRBV5-1 and TRBJ2-3, reads KAGVTQTPRYLIKTRGQQVTLSCSPISGHRSVSWYQQTPGQGLQFLFEYFSETQRNKGNFPGRFSGRQFSNSRSEMNVSTLELGDSALYLCASSWEDTQYFGPGTRLTVL.

A single count supports this clone. This chain joins TRBV11-3 and TRBJ2-1; no clear D. V gave up 2 bases and J gave up 6 bases, with 8 bases separating them. The CDR3 is made up of 13 amino acids. The V gene's germline CDR1 is SGHNT and CDR2 YENEEA. The CDR3 loop reads CASSLRDGNEQFF. CDR3 sequence (DNA): TGTGCCAGCAGCTTAAGGGATGGCAATGAGCAGTTCTTC.

The chain employs TRBV18 and TRBJ2-3; no reliable D call. Germline CDR1 reads KGHSH; CDR2 reads LQKENI. V was clipped by 4 bases and J by 2 bases, with 4 bases between them. CDR3 length equals 12 residues. The CDR3 region has the DNA TGTGCCAGCTCACGTCCCACAGATACGCAGTATTTT. It translates to CASSRPTDTQYF.

This clone was observed once. The rearrangement links TRBV4-2 to TRBJ2-7, with D perhaps matching TRBD2 (6 bases). CDR3 length: 15 amino acids. Trimming took off 1 base at V and 6 bases at J, with 16 bases between the two ends. CDR1 is LGHNA, CDR2 YNFKEQ, per germline. CDR3 in DNA: TGTGCCAGCAGCCAAGGTAGTAGCGGCTCCCCCGAGCAGTACTTC. The encoded protein is CASSQGSSGSPEQYF.

The rearrangement uses TRBV7-9 and TRBJ1-2; D is unclear. This CDR3 is 13 amino acids long. Germline loops: CDR1 SEHNR, CDR2 FQNEAQ (reference sequence). Trimming shortened V by 3 bases and J by 5 bases, and 10 bases separated the two germline ends. The CDR3 loop reads CASSLSQEYGYTF. In DNA form, the CDR3 reads TGTGCCAGCAGCTTGAGCCAGGAGTATGGCTACACCTTC.

This CDR3 is CALGGGSNQPQHF. CDR3 DNA: TGTGCCTTAGGGGGAGGGAGCAATCAGCCCCAGCATTTT. The chain recombines TRBV30 with TRBJ1-5, with D possibly matching TRBD1 (6 bases). This CDR3 spans 13 amino acids. Germline V CDR1 and CDR2: GTSNPN, SVGIG (reference sequence). V lost 7 bases and J lost 1, with 11 bases in between.

This clone was seen only a few times. The chain employs TRBV7-9 and TRBJ2-7, with D possibly being TRBD1 (6 bases). This CDR3 region has 15 residues. From germline, CDR1 is SEHNR and CDR2 FQNEAQ (reference sequence). Trimming cost V 0 bases and J 5 bases, with 14 bases left between them. CDR3 in DNA: TGTGCCAGCAGCTTAGCGGCGTTGGACAGCCACGAGCAGTACTTC. Its protein product is CASSLAALDSHEQYF. Drawing the rest from reference TRBV7-9 and TRBJ2-7, the complete variable domain is DTGVSQNPRHKITKRGQNVTFRCDPISEHNRLYWYRQTLGQGPEFLTYFQNEAQLEKSRLLSDRFSAERPKGSFSTLEIQRTEQGDSAMYLCASSLAALDSHEQYFGPGTRLTVT.

This clone has a handful of counts. The chain employs TRBV7-9 and TRBJ2-7; 8 nucleotides agree with TRBD1. This CDR3 has 15 residues. CDR1 is SEHNR and CDR2 is FQNEAQ in the germline V gene (reference sequence). V shed 1 base, J shed 6 bases, and the junction held 8 bases outside the gene matches. The CDR3 DNA is TGTGCCAGCAGCTTAGGACGGACAGGGTCTCGCGAGCAGTACTTC. Amino acid sequence: CASSLGRTGSREQYF.

V and J are TRBV11-3 and TRBJ1-1; D is ambiguous. Germline assignment: CDR1 SGHNT and CDR2 YENEEA. Trimming left V 7 bases short and J 11 bases short, with 14 bases between. This CDR3 spans 11 amino acids. The DNA for the CDR3 is TGTGCCAGCACCCCTCTGGGTGGTGCTTTCTTT. It encodes CASTPLGGAFF. Based on the CDR3 plus reference TRBV11-3 and TRBJ1-1, the full variable domain is EAGVVQSPRYKIIEKKQPVAFWCNPISGHNTLYWYLQNLGQGPELLIRYENEEAVDDSQLPKDRFSAERLKGVDSTLKIQPAELGDSAVYLCASTPLGGAFFGQGTRLTVV.

The V call is TRBV6-5, the J call TRBJ1-3; 8 nucleotides match TRBD1. Germline-derived CDR1 and CDR2 are MNHEY and SVGAGI. The V gene end was trimmed by 6 bases and the J gene end by 4 bases; junction bases not matched to a gene: 5. The CDR3 extends over 14 amino acids. The CDR3: CASRLDREGNTIYF. DNA for the CDR3: TGTGCCAGCAGATTGGACAGGGAGGGAAACACCATATATTTT.

This clone has only a few counts. The chain combines TRBV4-3 with TRBJ2-1, with D hard to call. V was clipped by 3 bases and J by 6 bases, with 15 bases between them. The CDR3 is made up of 15 amino acids. CDR1 is LGHNA, CDR2 YSLEER, per germline. The CDR3 DNA follows: TGCGCCAGCAGCCAGCTCGCTAGGGTGGTCAATGAGCAGTTCTTC. This codes for CASSQLARVVNEQFF.

This sequence joins TRBV7-2 and TRBJ2-5; 8 bases map to TRBD2. The CDR3 is 15 amino acids. Germline CDR1 SGHTA, CDR2 FQGNSA. J lost 4 bases, V lost 5 bases, and 9 bases had no gene match. CDR3 residues: CASSLGESGGETQYF. CDR3 in DNA: TGTGCCAGCAGCCTCGGGGAGAGCGGGGGAGAGACCCAGTACTTC.

This clone has more than one count but fewer than ten. The genes are TRBV10-3 and TRBJ1-4; unclear D gene. V lost 3 bases and J lost 4, with 9 bases in between. The CDR3 length is 14 residues. Germline V gene data show CDR1 as ENHRY and CDR2 as SYGVKD. CDR3 coding DNA: TGTGCCATCAGTGAATCAGCCGTTAATGAAAAACTGTTTTTT. Protein product: CAISESAVNEKLFF.

The table lists this clone with a few counts. The chain employs TRBV19 and TRBJ1-1; 10 nucleotides line up with TRBD1. CDR3 length: 16 residues. Germline V gives CDR1 LNHDA, CDR2 SQIVND (reference sequence). Trimming removed 3 bases from V and 0 bases from J; junction bases left unmatched: 4. CDR3 nucleotide sequence: TGTGCCAGTAGTATGTGGACAGGGGGTTTGAACACTGAAGCTTTCTTT. It specifies CASSMWTGGLNTEAFF.

The chain employs TRBV28 and TRBJ2-7, with D uncertain. The V end lost 6 bases, the J end lost 0 bases, and 6 bases lay between the germline ends. In germline, CDR1 is MDHEN, CDR2 SYDVKM. The CDR3 loop spans 12 amino acids. The CDR3 is CASSQYSYEQYF. CDR3 DNA sequence: TGTGCCAGCAGCCAGTACTCCTACGAGCAGTACTTC.

The rearrangement joins TRBV5-1 to TRBJ1-2; D call uncertain. The V and J ends lost 4 bases and 6 bases respectively, with 13 bases between them. CDR3 length: 13 amino acids. Germline V gene sequence: CDR1 SGHRS, CDR2 YFSETQ. The CDR3 loop is CASSQEAGHGYTF. For the CDR3, the DNA is TGCGCCAGCAGCCAAGAGGCCGGCCATGGCTACACCTTC.

This clone has only a few counts. The J gene is TRBJ2-4, the V gene TRBV9, with D perhaps matching TRBD1 or TRBD2 (5 bases each). Per germline, CDR1 SGDLS and CDR2 YYNGEE. The V and J ends lost 2 bases and 1 base respectively, with 10 bases between them. CDR3 length equals 15 residues. This CDR3 is CASSVLGTAKNIQYF. CDR3 coding DNA: TGTGCCAGCAGCGTGTTGGGGACCGCCAAAAACATTCAGTACTTC.

This clone came up a few times. V usage is TRBV19 and J usage is TRBJ1-5; tentative D call: TRBD1 (5 bases). The CDR3 consists of 17 residues. Germline values: CDR1 LNHDA, CDR2 SQIVND (reference sequence). Trimming took 4 bases from V and 2 from J, leaving 18 bases between them. CDR3 protein: CASSTSRYGGGNQPQHF. The CDR3 nucleotides are TGTGCCAGTAGTACATCCCGCTATGGAGGGGGCAATCAGCCCCAGCATTTT. The full variable domain, its missing parts supplied by reference TRBV19 and TRBJ1-5, is DGGITQSPKYLFRKEGQNVTLSCEQNLNHDAMYWYRQDPGQGLRLIYYSQIVNDFQKGDIAEGYSVSREKKESFPLTVTSAQKNPTAFYLCASSTSRYGGGNQPQHFGDGTRLSIL.